These 30 T cell receptor beta chains originate from one sample sequenced in a study of T cells in women clearing cervical HPV infection. The repertoire was sequenced with immunoSEQ multiplex PCR; TCRdb's copy has only in-frame clones and lacks some. In all, the sample yields tens of thousands of clones. The source material was blood buffy coat. The source of these receptors is a woman aged 18-69 years with a cervical HPV16 infection that either progressed to CIN3+ or cleared (not recorded which).

The CDR3 spells CSARGQRQETQYF. The sequenced part of the CDR3 DNA is TGCAGTGCTAGGGGACAACGTCAAGAGACC. The chain uses TRBV20-1 and TRBJ2-5; possible D gene TRBD1, 6 bases. The CDR3 end is not reached by the read, which stops 3 residues before it; the germline J gene fills it in. The germline V gene encodes CDR1 DFQATT and CDR2 SNEGSKA (reference sequence). V dropped 3 bases and J dropped 2 bases, with 10 bases sitting between them. The length of the CDR3 is 13 residues.

Worth noting for this clone: The read halts 3 residues ahead of the CDR3 end, with the missing end drawn from the germline J gene. The chain combines TRBV11-2 with TRBJ1-1; 8 bases map to TRBD1. Germline CDR1 reads SGHAT; CDR2 reads FQNNGV. The CDR3 sequence is 14 residues long. The CDR3 sequence: CASSLGTGRTEAFF. The DNA read from the CDR3 is TGTGCCAGCAGCTTAGGGACAGGGAGGACGGAA. Full variable domain (outside the CDR3, taken from reference TRBV11-2 and TRBJ1-1): EAGVAQSPRYKIIEKRQSVAFWCNPISGHATLYWYQQILGQGPKLLIQFQNNGVVDDSQLPKDRFSAERLKGVDSTLKIQPAKLEDSAVYLCASSLGTGRTEAFFGQGTRLTVV.

Turning to this clone: The read falls 3 residues short of the CDR3 end, and the missing part is taken from the germline J gene. J is TRBJ2-5 and V is TRBV13, with 8 bases identical to TRBD2. In germline, CDR1 is PRHDT, CDR2 FYEKMQ (reference sequence). Unmatched junction bases numbered 7, after V lost 2 bases and J lost 5 bases. The CDR3 has 15 amino acids. CDR3 region: CASSLTGGAQETQYF. CDR3 DNA, as far as it was read: TGTGCCAGCAGCTTAACGGGGGGGGCTCAGGAGACC.

With respect to this clone: Read sequence stops 3 residues before the CDR3 end, and the germline J gene provides the missing end. This chain uses TRBV6-1 with TRBJ1-1, with a possible D match to TRBD1 (5 bases). Germline values: CDR1 MNHNS, CDR2 SASEGT. This CDR3 comprises 14 residues. This CDR3 reads CASSDRRGTREAFF. The sequenced part of the CDR3 DNA is TGTGCCAGCAGTGACCGCCGGGGGACGAGGGAA.

With respect to this clone: The CDR3 end is not reached by the read, which stops 3 residues before it; the germline J gene fills it in. The chain carries TRBV2 and TRBJ2-3, with 12 bases identical to TRBD2. The length of the CDR3 is 16 residues. Germline CDR1 reads SNHLY; CDR2 reads FYNNEI. With 3 bases clipped from V and 4 bases from J, the junction kept 5 bases outside the gene matches. The sequenced part of the CDR3 DNA is TGTGCCAGCAGTGACTCTAGCGGGGGGGCTTCAGATACG. Encoded protein: CASSDSSGGASDT. The CDR3 reads in full as CASSDSSGGASDTQYF.

Concerning this clone: The CDR3 is cut off 3 residues early in the read; its end comes from the germline J gene. J is TRBJ1-2 and V is TRBV7-9; D is unresolved. The ends were cut back, 5 bases at V and 3 bases at J, with 7 bases in the middle. Germline values: CDR1 SEHNR, CDR2 FQNEAQ (reference sequence). This CDR3 is built from 12 residues. The sequenced part of the CDR3 DNA is TGTGCCAGCAGCAGGGCAGACTATGGC. Amino acids: CASSRADYG. The entire CDR3 reads CASSRADYGYTF. Drawing the rest from reference TRBV7-9 and TRBJ1-2, the complete variable domain is DTGVSQNPRHKITKRGQNVTFRCDPISEHNRLYWYRQTLGQGPEFLTYFQNEAQLEKSRLLSDRFSAERPKGSFSTLEIQRTEQGDSAMYLCASSRADYGYTFGSGTRLTVV.

Concerning this clone itself: The missing CDR3 end, 3 residues past where the read stops, is filled in from the germline J gene. The rearrangement joins TRBV19 to TRBJ1-5; D not certain. The CDR3 has 16 amino acids. The ends were cut back, 7 bases at V and 4 bases at J, with 20 bases in the middle. The germline V gene has CDR1 LNHDA and CDR2 SQIVND (reference sequence). Partial CDR3 DNA: TGTGCCAGTAAAGTATTCGGACGGGGAGAAAATCAGCCC. It translates to CASKVFGRGENQP. The full CDR3 is CASKVFGRGENQPQHF. The variable domain in full, completed from reference TRBV19 and TRBJ1-5, reads DGGITQSPKYLFRKEGQNVTLSCEQNLNHDAMYWYRQDPGQGLRLIYYSQIVNDFQKGDIAEGYSVSREKKESFPLTVTSAQKNPTAFYLCASKVFGRGENQPQHFGDGTRLSIL.

As regards this clone: The read gets to within 3 residues of the CDR3 end, and the germline J gene fills in the rest. This rearrangement joins TRBV7-2 to TRBJ1-2, with D tentatively TRBD1 (5 bases). This CDR3 comprises 15 residues. The germline V gene encodes CDR1 SGHTA and CDR2 FQGNSA. CDR3 bases read: TGTGCCAGCAGCTTAGCGGGACTAGCCACAGATACC. Its translation: CASSLAGLATDT. From start to end, the CDR3 is CASSLAGLATDTYTF.

Comment on this clone: The missing CDR3 end, 3 residues past where the read stops, is filled in from the germline J gene. The rearrangement links TRBV5-1 to TRBJ1-4; 8 nucleotides match TRBD1. Germline V gene lookup returns CDR1 SGHRS and CDR2 YFSETQ. CDR3 length: 17 amino acids. The CDR3 region is CASSFRGLSSYNSPLFF. CDR3 bases read: TGCGCCAGCAGCTTCAGGGGGCTTAGCTCCTATAATTCACCA.

A note on this clone: The CDR3 extends 3 residues past the end of the read, so its final part is completed from the germline J gene. The chain uses TRBV19 and TRBJ1-2, with a tentative D call TRBD1 (5 bases). Trimming shortened V by 7 bases and J by 4 bases, and 19 bases separated the two germline ends. The CDR3 extends over 15 amino acids. Germline assignment: CDR1 LNHDA and CDR2 SQIVND (reference sequence). The CDR3 DNA, read in part, is TGTGCCAGTACCCCAGAGGCAGGGCTCGTCTATGGC. Translating it yields CASTPEAGLVYG. The full-length CDR3 reads as CASTPEAGLVYGYTF.

In the case of this clone: Read coverage stops 3 residues before the CDR3 terminus; the germline J gene supplies the remainder. The genes are TRBV11-1 and TRBJ1-4, with 9 bases that match TRBD1. Germline CDR1 and CDR2: SGHAT and FQDESV (reference sequence). This CDR3 has 14 amino acids. CDR3 bases read: TGTGCCAGCATGGACAGGGGTGGGGCCAACGTA. Translating it yields CASMDRGGANV. The whole CDR3 sequence reads CASMDRGGANVLFF.

Remarks on this clone: Read coverage stops 3 residues before the CDR3 terminus; the germline J gene supplies the remainder. The chain uses TRBV2 and TRBJ2-3, with D maybe TRBD2 (5 bases). The CDR3 covers 13 residues. Germline CDR1 SNHLY, CDR2 FYNNEI. The chain's CDR3 is CASKSEGVQPQYF. The covered CDR3 bases are TGTGCCAGCAAGTCCGAGGGTGTTCAGCCG.

Points on this clone: The CDR3 goes on 3 residues after the read ends, and that part is filled in from the germline J gene. This chain links TRBV19 with TRBJ1-2; no reliable D call. Between the trimmed V and J ends, which lost 3 bases and 0 bases, there was a span of 11 bases. Germline CDR1 is LNHDA and CDR2 is SQIVND (reference sequence). The CDR3 covers 15 residues. CDR3 DNA, as far as it was read: TGTGCCAGTAGTATTAGTCACGGTTCTAACTATGGC. Protein product: CASSISHGSNYG. The CDR3 as a whole reads CASSISHGSNYGYTF.

About this clone itself: The read is 3 residues too short to cover the CDR3 end, so that end is filled in from the germline J gene. The chain employs TRBV7-6 and TRBJ2-3; a possible D gene is TRBD2 (6 bases). The ends were cut back, 8 bases at V and 3 bases at J, with 21 bases in the middle. Per germline, CDR1 SGHVS and CDR2 FNYEAQ. This CDR3 is built from 16 residues. CDR3 DNA, as far as it was read: TGTGCCAGCGGCCGACTAGTGGGGGTCCGTACAGATACG. Translating it yields CASGRLVGVRTDT. The CDR3 as a whole reads CASGRLVGVRTDTQYF. Drawing the rest from reference TRBV7-6 and TRBJ2-3, the complete variable domain is GAGVSQSPRYKVTKRGQDVALRCDPISGHVSLYWYRQALGQGPEFLTYFNYEAQQDKSGLPNDRFSAERPEGSISTLTIQRTEQRDSAMYRCASGRLVGVRTDTQYFGPGTRLTVL.

Turning to this clone: The read ends 3 residues before the CDR3 terminus; that terminus is restored from the germline J gene. This chain uses TRBV4-2 with TRBJ2-2, with D possibly being TRBD1 (6 bases). CDR1 and CDR2 (germline): LGHNA, YNFKEQ. With 1 base removed from V and 1 base from J, the gap between germline ends came to 10 bases. The CDR3 is 16 amino acids. The CDR3 sequence is CASSQVPGQNTGELFF. CDR3 bases read: TGTGCCAGCAGCCAAGTACCGGGACAGAACACCGGGGAG.

With respect to this clone: The CDR3 end falls 3 residues outside the read, so it is completed with the germline J gene. This chain links TRBV20-1 with TRBJ2-3; TRBD1 agrees at 8 bases. The CDR3 sequence is 14 residues long. Germline V gene data show CDR1 as DFQATT and CDR2 as SNEGSKA (reference sequence). The CDR3 here is CSAPDRGTDETQYF. CDR3 DNA (partial): TGCAGTGCACCAGACAGGGGAACGGATGAGACG.

As for this clone: The CDR3 is cut off 3 residues early in the read; its end comes from the germline J gene. The J gene is TRBJ1-5, the V gene TRBV19; TRBD1 matches at 8 bases. Trimming removed 3 bases from V and 5 bases from J; junction bases left unmatched: 6. Germline V lookup: CDR1 LNHDA, CDR2 SQIVND (reference sequence). The CDR3 covers 15 residues. CDR3 protein: CASSILQGEYQPQHF. The sequenced part of the CDR3 DNA is TGTGCCAGTAGTATTTTACAGGGGGAATATCAGCCC.

Turning to this clone: The observed sequence ends 3 residues before the CDR3 terminus, with the missing tail filled in from the germline J gene. The chain is built from TRBV7-3 and TRBJ1-6, with TRBD1 matching over 8 bases. This CDR3 has 14 amino acids. The germline gives CDR1 SGHTA, CDR2 FQGTGA. Trimming at V came to 5 bases and at J to 9 bases, leaving 6 bases not matched to a gene. CDR3: CASSHGQGGSPLHF. Incomplete CDR3 DNA: TGTGCCAGCAGCCACGGACAGGGAGGTTCACCC. Together with reference TRBV7-3 and TRBJ1-6, the CDR3 gives the full variable domain: GAGVSQTPSNKVTEKGKYVELRCDPISGHTALYWYRQSLGQGPEFLIYFQGTGAADDSGLPNDRFFAVRPEGSVSTLKIQRTERGDSAVYLCASSHGQGGSPLHFGNGTRLTVT.

As to this clone: Sequencing ends 3 residues short of the CDR3 end; the germline J gene provides the rest. The rearrangement joins TRBV5-4 to TRBJ2-3; D may be TRBD1 (5 bases). Germline-derived CDR1 and CDR2 are SGHNT and YYREEE (reference sequence). CDR3 size: 14 residues. The CDR3 sequence is CASSPVDSQETQYF. The part of the CDR3 DNA that was read is TGTGCCAGCAGCCCCGTAGACAGCCAAGAGACG.

Details on this clone: The CDR3 end lies 3 residues beyond the end of the read and is filled in from the germline J gene. The chain links TRBV20-1 to TRBJ2-1; 8 positions agree with TRBD1. V gave up 0 bases and J gave up 7 bases; unmatched junction bases: 2. The CDR3 covers 13 residues. Germline V gene data show CDR1 as DFQATT and CDR2 as SNEGSKA (reference sequence). CDR3 in amino acids: CSARDGDRNEQFF. The sequenced CDR3 bases are TGCAGTGCTAGAGATGGGGACAGGAATGAG.

Regarding this clone: The read terminates 3 residues before the CDR3 end, so the remaining end is supplied by the germline J gene. The V gene is TRBV6-2 or TRBV6-3, the J gene TRBJ1-2, with D possibly matching TRBD1 (6 bases). CDR3 length equals 13 residues. With 2 bases removed from V and 6 bases from J, the gap between germline ends came to 10 bases. In germline, CDR1 is MNHEY, CDR2 SVGEGT. The DNA read from the CDR3 is TGTGCCAGCAGTTACAAGGGGGTGGATGGC. Protein sequence: CASSYKGVDG. The whole CDR3 sequence is CASSYKGVDGYTF.

Worth noting for this clone: One end of the junction fails to match germline, which may point to a read error. The CDR3 extends 3 residues past the end of the read, so its final part is completed from the germline J gene. The chain links TRBV4-2 to TRBJ2-2; D might be TRBD2 (7 bases). The germline V gene encodes CDR1 LGHNA and CDR2 YNFKEQ. The CDR3 is 16 amino acids. The CDR3 loop is CASSQDSGGRTGELFF. The CDR3 bases that were read are TGCGCCAGCAGCCAAGATTCGGGGGGCAGGACCGGGGAG.

As for this clone: Read sequence stops 3 residues before the CDR3 end, and the germline J gene provides the missing end. The chain has TRBV28 and TRBJ2-5; the match to TRBD1 covers 7 bases. This CDR3 region has 19 residues. V shed 3 bases and J 0 bases; nucleotides not matched to a gene: 16. From germline, CDR1 is MDHEN and CDR2 SYDVKM. The CDR3 protein is CASSLGPGQAVTYQETQYF. Incomplete CDR3 DNA: TGTGCCAGCAGTTTGGGGCCCGGACAGGCTGTAACCTACCAAGAGACC.

Note on this clone: With the read ending 3 residues before the CDR3 end, the germline J gene is used to fill in that end. The rearrangement uses TRBV6-1 and TRBJ2-6, with a possible D match to TRBD1 (5 bases). Germline-derived CDR1 and CDR2 are MNHNS and SASEGT. This CDR3 comprises 16 residues. V was cut by 4 bases and J by 1 base, with 11 bases left in between. This CDR3 reads CASSGDSGSGANVLTF. The CDR3 bases that were read are TGTGCCAGCAGTGGCGATTCAGGGTCTGGGGCCAACGTC.

Turning to this clone: Read coverage stops 3 residues before the CDR3 terminus; the germline J gene supplies the remainder. This rearrangement joins TRBV12-3 or TRBV12-4 to TRBJ2-7, with D possibly being TRBD1 (5 bases). V lost 0 bases, J lost 2 bases, and 8 bases lay in between. The CDR3 is 14 residues long. The part of the CDR3 DNA that was read is TGTGCCAGCAGTTTAGCAGGGGTAACCTACGAG. Translated, it gives CASSLAGVTYE. The entire CDR3 protein reads CASSLAGVTYEQYF.

With respect to this clone: The CDR3 end falls 3 residues outside the read, so it is completed with the germline J gene. The V and J genes are TRBV20-1 and TRBJ1-5; a weak D match, TRBD1 (5 bases). The CDR3 totals 16 residues. Trimming shortened V by 0 bases and J by 4 bases, and 16 bases separated the two germline ends. Germline loops: CDR1 DFQATT, CDR2 SNEGSKA (reference sequence). The CDR3 sequence: CSARDGARPGNQPQHF. The part of the CDR3 DNA that was read is TGCAGTGCTAGAGATGGAGCACGGCCAGGGAATCAGCCC.

To note about this clone: The read is 3 residues too short to cover the CDR3 end, so that end is filled in from the germline J gene. The chain employs TRBV20-1 and TRBJ2-5; 8 bases line up with TRBD2. CDR3 length: 16 amino acids. V was clipped by 2 bases and J by 2 bases; unmatched bases: 10. CDR1 is DFQATT and CDR2 is SNEGSKA in the germline V gene (reference sequence). The covered CDR3 bases are TGCAGTGCTAGATCCTTGAGCGGGGGCAGTCAAGAGACC. As protein: CSARSLSGGSQET. The full-length CDR3 reads as CSARSLSGGSQETQYF.

Points on this clone: Read coverage stops 3 residues before the CDR3 terminus; the germline J gene supplies the remainder. The chain joins TRBV5-6 to TRBJ1-2; no clear D gene. The V end lost 1 base, the J end lost 4 bases, and 11 bases lay between the germline ends. Germline CDR1 and CDR2: SGHDT and YYEEEE. CDR3 length: 14 amino acids. CDR3 region: CASSLSFRTYGYTF. Incomplete CDR3 DNA: TGTGCCAGCAGCTTGTCTTTCAGAACCTATGGC. The complete variable domain, with remaining parts taken from reference TRBV5-6 and TRBJ1-2, reads DAGVTQSPTHLIKTRGQQVTLRCSPKSGHDTVSWYQQALGQGPQFIFQYYEEEERQRGNFPDRFSGHQFPNYSSELNVNALLLGDSALYLCASSLSFRTYGYTFGSGTRLTVV.

About this clone: The observed sequence ends 3 residues before the CDR3 terminus, with the missing tail filled in from the germline J gene. The chain carries TRBV7-3 and TRBJ2-1; 15 nucleotides line up with TRBD2. V gave up 6 bases and J gave up 8 bases; unmatched junction bases: 5. CDR1 is SGHTA, CDR2 FQGTGA, per germline. CDR3 length: 15 residues. CDR3 amino acids: CASSRTSGGVDEQFF. Partial CDR3 DNA: TGTGCCAGCAGTAGGACTAGCGGGGGGGTAGATGAG.

The CDR3 loop is CASSLSTSYEQYF. Partial CDR3 DNA: TGTGCCAGCAGCTTGTCTACCTCCTACGAG. The chain is built from TRBV5-6 and TRBJ2-7; D not resolved. The read terminates 3 residues before the CDR3 end, so the remaining end is supplied by the germline J gene. From germline, CDR1 is SGHDT and CDR2 YYEEEE. The V end lost 1 base, the J end lost 0 bases, and 5 bases lay between the germline ends. The CDR3 is 13 residues long.